This entry concerns a single T cell receptor (beta chain). CDR3 length: 12 amino acids. Germline CDR1 is MNHNS and CDR2 is SASEGT. The germline V and J ends were trimmed by 4 bases and 6 bases, with 10 bases remaining between them. The data are from a study of cytomegalovirus exposure and HLA in healthy donors. Libraries were prepared by immunoSEQ multiplex PCR; TCRdb keeps only in-frame clonotypes and omits some of them. Here the sample spans roughly 98,000 clones, 87% being singletons. Sequenced: PBMCs. This TCR came from a woman in her 30s in good health and CMV-seronegative. The chain is built from TRBV6-1 and TRBJ2-7; weak D call: TRBD1 (5 bases). The CDR3 region is CASSGSRGEQYF. The CDR3, as DNA: TGTGCCAGCAGTGGTTCAAGGGGCGAGCAGTACTTC.